The entry that follows covers one T cell receptor beta chain sequence. The CDR3 is 18 amino acids. The ends were cut back, 5 bases at V and 4 bases at J, with 21 bases in the middle. From germline, CDR1 is MGHDK and CDR2 SYGVNS. The data belong to a study of blood T cell repertoires in COVID-19. About the study: Specimens from acute and convalescent COVID-19 originated in the United States, Italy and Spain. T cells, B-cell-depleted T cells, or PBMCs supplied cDNA or gDNA.

Original handling: Reference gene primer amplification in the assay estimated nucleated cell counts. The method was immunoSEQ multiplex PCR; TCRdb's version includes in-frame clones alone and lacks a portion of them. The V and J calls and clone size come from that table; D and trimming were worked out from the DNA. Of approximately 85,000 clones listed, 70% to 90% were seen once; the top ten hold about 13%. This TCR derives from a human donor in a cohort sampled during active COVID-19. The source material was peripheral blood. The rearrangement joins TRBV25-1 to TRBJ1-6, with a weak D call TRBD1 (6 bases). The CDR3 DNA reads TGTGCCAGCAGTCCCAGGGGCCGCCGGACGTCGTATAATTCACCCCTCCACTTT. It translates to CASSPRGRRTSYNSPLHF.